These 28 T cell receptor beta chains were all obtained from the same sample, sequenced in a study of cytomegalovirus exposure and HLA in healthy donors. 13 Jbeta primers and 60 Vbeta primers were used for the PCR. Here immunoSEQ multiplex PCR was the method, and the copy in TCRdb shows in-frame clones only, minus some. The table has under 130,000 clones, 83% seen once. Sequenced sample: PBMCs. These TCRs come from a young man in good health and CMV-seronegative.

The CDR3 reads CASATGIGIEQYF. In DNA form, the CDR3 reads TGTGCCAGCGCGACAGGAATCGGCATCGAGCAGTACTTC. The chain employs TRBV6-5 and TRBJ2-7; D is possibly TRBD1 (6 bases). The CDR3 covers 13 residues. V dropped 8 bases and J dropped 6 bases, with 17 bases sitting between them. Germline lookup yields CDR1 MNHEY and CDR2 SVGAGI.

Comment on this clone: Relative to the germline gene, one junction end is altered; a read error may explain this. Other nucleotide sequences from this sample produce the same CDR3. The rearrangement links TRBV6-5 to TRBJ2-7, with a weak D call TRBD1 (5 bases). CDR3 length equals 12 residues. Germline CDR1 MNHEY, CDR2 SVGAGI. As DNA, the CDR3 is TGTGCCAGCAGTTACAGGGGTTACGAGCAGTATTTC. Encoded protein: CASSYRGYEQYF.

This clone appeared a few times. Here the CDR3 DNA reads TGTGCCACCAGCAGAGAAGGCCGCGGCGGGAGATTCCACGAGCAGTACTTC. Translated: CATSREGRGGRFHEQYF. The chain recombines TRBV15 with TRBJ2-7; 7 bases agree with TRBD2. CDR1 and CDR2 from the germline V gene are LNHNV and YYDKDF (reference sequence). The CDR3 is made up of 17 amino acids. The V segment lost 0 bases and the J segment 5 bases; nucleotides outside the gene matches: 13. The complete variable domain, with remaining parts taken from reference TRBV15 and TRBJ2-7, reads DAMVIQNPRYQVTQFGKPVTLSCSQTLNHNVMYWYQQKSSQAPKLLFHYYDKDFNNEADTPDNFQSRRPNTSFCFLDIRSPGLGDTAMYLCATSREGRGGRFHEQYFGPGTRLTVT.

The chain joins TRBV5-4 to TRBJ1-2, with 8 bases aligning to TRBD1. CDR3 length: 16 amino acids. Germline V lookup: CDR1 SGHNT, CDR2 YYREEE (reference sequence). V trimming: 4 bases; J trimming: 2 bases; junction bases outside the gene matches: 10. The CDR3 DNA sequence: TGTGCCAGCAGCCAGAGGGTGTGGACAGGGAACTATGGCTACACCTTC. Translating gives CASSQRVWTGNYGYTF.

This chain connects TRBV27 to TRBJ2-3; TRBD1 might be the D (5 bases). Germline V gene sequence: CDR1 MNHEY, CDR2 SMNVEV (reference sequence). CDR3 size: 17 residues. V was cut by 2 bases and J by 0 bases, with 15 bases left in between. The CDR3 nucleotides are TGTGCCAGCAGTTTAATAGTAGGAAGACAGAGCACAGATACGCAGTATTTT. Protein: CASSLIVGRQSTDTQYF.

The chain uses TRBV28 and TRBJ1-1; D is uncertain. The V gene's germline CDR1 is MDHEN and CDR2 SYDVKM. The CDR3 extends over 11 amino acids. V was trimmed by 5 bases and J by 11 bases, leaving 12 bases between them. CDR3 nucleotide sequence: TGTGCCAGCAGTGAGAGGACGGGGGCTTTCTTT. Translated: CASSERTGAFF.

The rearrangement links TRBV28 to TRBJ1-2; 8 bases line up with TRBD1. The junction had 18 bases not matched to a gene; V was cut back by 10 bases and J by 8 bases. There are 15 residues in the CDR3. Germline CDR1 reads MDHEN; CDR2 reads SYDVKM. Written as DNA, the CDR3 is TGTGCCATTCGTCAGACAGGGGCGTACGAAAGCGGCTACACCTTC. It codes for CAIRQTGAYESGYTF.

This clone is a singleton in its sample. The chain recombines TRBV5-6 with TRBJ1-1; D is unclear. The V and J ends lost 4 bases and 7 bases respectively, with 11 bases between them. Germline CDR1 SGHDT, CDR2 YYEEEE. The CDR3 loop spans 12 amino acids. CDR3 sequence: CASSAGSLEAFF. The CDR3 nucleotides are TGTGCCAGCAGCGCCGGGTCCCTTGAAGCTTTCTTT.

This chain joins TRBV7-2 and TRBJ1-1, with 8 positions matching TRBD1. The junction had 9 bases not matched to a gene; V was cut back by 5 bases and J by 10 bases. This CDR3 has 13 residues. Germline values: CDR1 SGHTA, CDR2 FQGNSA. CDR3 nucleotide sequence: TGTGCCAGCAGCCCCAACAGGGGGATGGTAGCTTTCTTT. It codes for CASSPNRGMVAFF.

This rearrangement joins TRBV7-9 to TRBJ1-1; D perhaps matches TRBD1 (6 bases). The V gene lost 8 bases and the J gene lost 8 bases, with 24 bases spanning the gap. Per germline, CDR1 SEHNR and CDR2 FQNEAQ (reference sequence). The CDR3 is made up of 15 amino acids. In DNA form, the CDR3 reads TGTGCCAGCCACGAAGTGGGTCAGGGGTCTACCGAAGCTTTCTTT. Amino acids: CASHEVGQGSTEAFF.

This clone has just a few counts. The chain has TRBV4-3 and TRBJ2-1, with TRBD2 matching over 8 bases. Germline V gene data show CDR1 as LGHNA and CDR2 as YSLEER. The CDR3 runs 13 residues. Trimming cost V 5 bases and J 5 bases; bases outside gene matches: 2. The DNA for the CDR3 is TGCGCCAGCAGCTTTAGCGGGGACAATGAGCAGTTCTTC. Translating gives CASSFSGDNEQFF.

The chain is built from TRBV9 and TRBJ2-5; 9 bases line up with TRBD1. This CDR3 contains 13 residues. Germline V CDR1 and CDR2: SGDLS, YYNGEE. V gave up 3 bases and J gave up 6 bases; unmatched junction bases: 3. The CDR3 sequence is CASSGGQGKTQYF. The CDR3 DNA sequence: TGTGCCAGCAGCGGGGGACAGGGAAAGACCCAGTACTTC.

The chain is built from TRBV4-1 and TRBJ2-5; 7 positions agree with TRBD2. The CDR3 totals 14 residues. CDR1 is MGHRA and CDR2 is YSYEKL in the germline V gene. Unmatched junction bases numbered 2, after V lost 1 base and J lost 3 bases. The CDR3 DNA reads as TGCGCCAGCAGCCAAGGTGGGGGGGAAGAGACCCAGTACTTC. It yields the protein CASSQGGGEETQYF.

The V call is TRBV6-5, the J call TRBJ2-5; 10 bases fit TRBD2. J lost 7 bases, V lost 5 bases, and 10 bases had no gene match. The CDR3 consists of 15 residues. Germline V CDR1 and CDR2: MNHEY, SVGAGI. The CDR3 bases are TGTGCCAGCAGTACCGGACTAGCGGTTTCAGGGACCCAGTACTTC. It translates to CASSTGLAVSGTQYF.

The J gene is TRBJ1-1, the V gene TRBV4-1, with TRBD1 matching 7 bases. Germline assignment: CDR1 MGHRA and CDR2 YSYEKL. There are 15 residues in the CDR3. Trimming cost V 0 bases and J 3 bases; bases outside gene matches: 4. The CDR3 here is CASSQEITGDTEAFF. The CDR3 nucleotides read TGCGCCAGCAGCCAAGAAATAACAGGGGACACTGAAGCTTTCTTT.

The CDR3 region is CASRPRRTGGTDTQYF. As DNA, the CDR3 is TGCGCCAGCAGACCCCGGAGGACAGGGGGCACAGATACGCAGTATTTT. The chain couples TRBV4-3 to TRBJ2-3, with TRBD1 identical over 9 bases. The ends lost 6 bases at V and 1 base at J; junction bases unmatched: 8. This CDR3 is 16 amino acids long. In germline, CDR1 is LGHNA, CDR2 YSLEER.

The sample holds a few counts of this clone. The rearrangement uses TRBV19 and TRBJ1-4; no firm D call. Trimming removed 6 bases at V and 5 bases at J, with 13 bases between. The CDR3 sequence is 14 residues long. Germline CDR1 LNHDA, CDR2 SQIVND (reference sequence). CDR3 residues: CASSRQTNNEKLFF. The CDR3 bases are TGTGCCAGTAGCCGACAAACGAACAATGAAAAACTGTTTTTT.

V and J are TRBV5-1 and TRBJ2-1, with D maybe TRBD2 (5 bases). This CDR3 is built from 13 residues. The germline gives CDR1 SGHRS, CDR2 YFSETQ. Trimming took 0 bases from V and 8 from J, leaving 9 bases between them. CDR3 sequence (DNA): TGCGCCAGCAGCTTGGGAGGGAGCGATGAGCAGTTCTTC. This translates into CASSLGGSDEQFF.

The CDR3 DNA sequence: TGTGCCAGCAGTTGGCGACAGAACACTGAAGCTTTCTTT. This encodes CASSWRQNTEAFF. The V call is TRBV6-6, the J call TRBJ1-1; D is uncertain. Germline CDR1 and CDR2: MNHNY and SVGAGI (reference sequence). This CDR3 has 13 residues. V lost 4 bases to trimming and J lost 1 base, with 7 bases between them.

This clone was detected only a few times. CDR3 bases: TGTGCCAGCAGCTTGTCACACTCTGGAAACACCATATATTTT. Translating gives CASSLSHSGNTIYF. V and J are TRBV5-8 and TRBJ1-3; D is uncertain. With 1 base removed from V and 0 bases from J, the gap between germline ends came to 5 bases. CDR1 SGHTS and CDR2 YDEGEE come from the germline V gene. The CDR3 totals 14 residues. Looking up the rest from reference TRBV5-8 and TRBJ1-3 gives the full variable domain: EAGVTQSPTHLIKTRGQQATLRCSPISGHTSVYWYQQALGLGLQFLLWYDEGEERNRGNFPPRFSGRQFPNYSSELNVNALELEDSALYLCASSLSHSGNTIYFGEGSWLTVV.

V is TRBV28 and J is TRBJ2-1; perhaps TRBD2 as D (5 bases). The CDR3 runs 15 residues. Germline V CDR1 and CDR2: MDHEN, SYDVKM. Trimming shortened V by 7 bases and J by 7 bases, and 20 bases separated the two germline ends. CDR3 region: CASISSTGLGNEQFF. The CDR3 bases are TGTGCCAGCATTAGTTCGACTGGACTGGGAAATGAGCAGTTCTTC.

This clone was recorded once. The V and J genes are TRBV6-5 and TRBJ2-5; TRBD2 matches 10 bases. V was pared by 6 bases and J by 1 base, with 5 bases of the junction left unmatched. From germline, CDR1 is MNHEY and CDR2 SVGAGI. This CDR3 is 15 amino acids long. CDR3 nucleotides: TGTGCCAGCAGCCCGAGCGGGAGGGCCCAAGAGACCCAGTACTTC. Its translation is CASSPSGRAQETQYF.

The V gene is TRBV7-3, the J gene TRBJ2-5; tentative D call: TRBD2 (5 bases). V was pared by 2 bases and J by 2 bases, with 15 bases between. The germline V gene has CDR1 SGHTA and CDR2 FQGTGA. This CDR3 comprises 16 residues. CDR3 in amino acids: CASSLGPEDFQETQYF. The CDR3, as DNA: TGTGCCAGCAGCTTAGGTCCGGAGGACTTTCAAGAGACCCAGTACTTC.

This clone was counted a single time. This sequence joins TRBV29-1 and TRBJ2-2, with 13 bases fitting TRBD2. Germline trimming cut 6 bases from V and 0 bases from J; bases unmatched to any gene: 1. CDR1 and CDR2 (germline): SQVTM, ANQGSEA. This CDR3 is 15 amino acids long. The CDR3 DNA sequence: TGCAGCGTCGGGACTAGCGGGACGAACACCGGGGAGCTGTTTTTT. Translating it yields CSVGTSGTNTGELFF.

The chain links TRBV5-6 to TRBJ1-1; D gene ambiguous. Between the trimmed V and J ends, which lost 0 bases and 3 bases, there was a span of 9 bases. The CDR3 consists of 14 residues. CDR1 SGHDT and CDR2 YYEEEE come from the germline V gene. The CDR3 loop is CASSLVQKYTEAFF. CDR3 coding DNA: TGTGCCAGCAGCTTGGTACAGAAATACACTGAAGCTTTCTTT.

The chain couples TRBV28 to TRBJ2-3; 12 bases are shared with TRBD2. Trimming removed 6 bases from V and 4 bases from J; junction bases left unmatched: 14. The CDR3 consists of 18 residues. CDR1 is MDHEN, CDR2 SYDVKM, per germline. The DNA for the CDR3 is TGTGCCAGCAGCCTTTGGAAGGGGACTAGCGGGTATCCAGATACGCAGTATTTT. It specifies CASSLWKGTSGYPDTQYF. Variable domain in full (rest from reference TRBV28 and TRBJ2-3): DVKVTQSSRYLVKRTGEKVFLECVQDMDHENMFWYRQDPGLGLRLIYFSYDVKMKEKGDIPEGYSVSREKKERFSLILESASTNQTSMYLCASSLWKGTSGYPDTQYFGPGTRLTVL.

The chain couples TRBV19 to TRBJ1-5; 8 bases align to TRBD1. Germline CDR1 and CDR2: LNHDA and SQIVND (reference sequence). CDR3 size: 15 residues. The V gene end was trimmed by 1 base and the J gene end by 7 bases; junction bases not matched to a gene: 6. CDR3 DNA sequence: TGTGCCAGTAGTATAGGTACAGGGGGTGGGCAGCCCCAGCATTTT. Its protein is CASSIGTGGGQPQHF.

The chain couples TRBV7-2 to TRBJ2-7, with TRBD2 identical over 15 bases. J gave up 8 bases and V 1 base, and 3 bases lay outside the gene matches. The CDR3 length is 15 residues. Germline CDR1 and CDR2: SGHTA and FQGNSA. CDR3 nucleotides: TGTGCCAGCAGCTTAGGAGGACTAGCGGGGGGGCAGCAGTACTTC. The encoded protein is CASSLGGLAGGQQYF.